The rows below give T cell receptor beta chains drawn from one sample of a study of blood T cell repertoires in COVID-19. Using immunoSEQ multiplex PCR, the repertoire was profiled, and TCRdb retains in-frame clones only, with some absent. The repertoire has approximately 250,000 clones, about nine tenths of them found once; the top ten carry around 0.9%. The sequencing sample was made of peripheral blood. Every receptor here comes from a young man with COVID-19, enrolled during active disease. Each CDR3 is given with its conserved first and last residue.

CDR3: CAISDRGQGAGAYGYTF; V: TRBV10-3; J: TRBJ1-2
CDR3: CASSEVRSGSPLHF; V: TRBV2; J: TRBJ1-6
CDR3: CASSRSGGMNTEAFF; V: TRBV5-6; J: TRBJ1-1
CDR3: CASSPFSDSFNYGYTF; V: TRBV5-1; J: TRBJ1-2
CDR3: CASSQTGDPGYTF; V: TRBV4-1; J: TRBJ1-2
CDR3: CATSDRPGNEQFF; V: TRBV24-1; J: TRBJ2-1
CDR3: CASSPDRQGYSNQPQHF; V: TRBV28; J: TRBJ1-5
CDR3: CAWSVTGSGNTIYF; V: TRBV30; J: TRBJ1-3
CDR3: CASSTRTGLPYEQYF; V: TRBV27; J: TRBJ2-7
CDR3: CASSPPGQPNYGYTF; V: TRBV18; J: TRBJ1-2
CDR3: CASSPGTGGDWDNQPQHF; V: TRBV6-2/TRBV6-3; J: TRBJ1-5
CDR3: CASSRGQGTPEAFF; V: TRBV5-1; J: TRBJ1-1
CDR3: CAIRDRETEAFF; V: TRBV10-3; J: TRBJ1-1
CDR3: CASSPGQGLYNEQFF; V: TRBV18; J: TRBJ2-1
CDR3: CASSFVGTEWTEAFF; V: TRBV7-9; J: TRBJ1-1
CDR3: CASSPHQNEQFF; V: TRBV2; J: TRBJ2-1
CDR3: CATSRGVRKADTQYF; V: TRBV15; J: TRBJ2-3
CDR3: CASSPGTGGDGEQYF; V: TRBV18; J: TRBJ2-7
CDR3: CASSHQALAGNTIYF; V: TRBV3-1/TRBV3-2; J: TRBJ1-3
CDR3: CARSLTAYEQYF; V: TRBV5-3; J: TRBJ2-7
CDR3: CASSQGDINEKLFF; V: TRBV4-1; J: TRBJ1-4
CDR3: CASSLEAGMNEQFF; V: TRBV7-9; J: TRBJ2-1
CDR3: CASSLRGLISYEQYF; V: TRBV5-4; J: TRBJ2-7
CDR3: CASSPEGVNSPLHF; V: TRBV18; J: TRBJ1-6
CDR3: CASSPRDSYEQYF; V: TRBV18; J: TRBJ2-7
CDR3: CASRKTGPTGELFF; V: TRBV2; J: TRBJ2-2
CDR3: CASSPPTGGRETQYF; V: TRBV7-6; J: TRBJ2-5
CDR3: CASSAGQGASNQPQHF; V: TRBV9; J: TRBJ1-5
CDR3: CASSSSRQGSGELFF; V: TRBV27; J: TRBJ2-2
CDR3: CASSTGAYNEKLFF; V: TRBV3-1/TRBV3-2; J: TRBJ1-4
CDR3: CASSPGGGGYTF; V: TRBV12-3/TRBV12-4; J: TRBJ1-2
CDR3: CASSYRGNTEAFF; V: TRBV6-5; J: TRBJ1-1
CDR3: CASAIIRDRANYGYTF; V: TRBV12-5; J: TRBJ1-2
CDR3: CASSRTGGGMDEQFF; V: TRBV5-4; J: TRBJ2-1
CDR3: CASGTGGGTGELFF; V: TRBV9; J: TRBJ2-2
CDR3: CAWGTGANTEAFF; V: TRBV30; J: TRBJ1-1
CDR3: CASSRSGNTEAFF; V: TRBV2; J: TRBJ1-1
CDR3: CASSPYEGTGNTEAFF; V: TRBV19; J: TRBJ1-1
CDR3: CASSPPSGGTGELFF; V: TRBV18; J: TRBJ2-2
CDR3: CASSQDRGSMSHGYTF; V: TRBV5-4; J: TRBJ1-2
CDR3: CASTQPDRPSGNTIYF; V: TRBV19; J: TRBJ1-3
CDR3: CASRPDRYDQPQHF; V: TRBV23-1; J: TRBJ1-5
CDR3: CASNRARNTEAFF; V: TRBV19; J: TRBJ1-1
CDR3: CASRLGGGRGSGYTF; V: TRBV27; J: TRBJ1-2
CDR3: CASSLVGGGIDQPQHF; V: TRBV7-6; J: TRBJ1-5
CDR3: CASSPTGQTQETQYF; V: TRBV5-4; J: TRBJ2-5
CDR3: CAITPGRRGGELFF; V: TRBV10-3; J: TRBJ2-2
CDR3: CSARTEVNTEAFF; V: TRBV29-1; J: TRBJ1-1
CDR3: CATAGPPERTEAFF; V: TRBV15; J: TRBJ1-1
CDR3: CASSMTKLAGALNTGELFF; V: TRBV19; J: TRBJ2-2
CDR3: CATSRDGTEAFF; V: TRBV15; J: TRBJ1-1
CDR3: CASSARTGKDGYTF; V: TRBV9; J: TRBJ1-2
CDR3: CASSPGQGISPLHF; V: TRBV2; J: TRBJ1-6
CDR3: CASSLDRGEAFF; V: TRBV7-9; J: TRBJ1-1
CDR3: CATSTGQGFHQPQHF; V: TRBV15; J: TRBJ1-5